This T cell receptor (beta chain) stems from a study of blood T cell repertoires in COVID-19. The table lists this clone with a count of one. Source study methods: From reference gene primer amplification, estimates of nucleated cell counts were derived. Produced via immunoSEQ multiplex PCR; TCRdb's table is partial and in-frame only. The DNA was the basis for D and trimming; V, J and clone size are from that table. Here the sample spans tens of thousands of clones, over 70% being singletons. Germline CDR1 reads KGHSH; CDR2 reads LQKENI. There are 15 residues in the CDR3. Trimming stripped 7 bases from V and 2 bases from J, with 15 bases between.

What was sequenced was peripheral blood. The V and J genes are TRBV18 and TRBJ2-1, with D possibly being TRBD2 (5 bases). This receptor was obtained from a woman aged 80 or over with acute or convalescent COVID-19. DNA for the CDR3: TGTGCCAGCTACCGGGGTACGGGCACCTACAATGAGCAGTTCTTC. Its translation: CASYRGTGTYNEQFF.